This TCR beta chain was identified during a study of blood T cell repertoires in COVID-19. CDR1 and CDR2 (germline): LNHDA, SQIVND (reference sequence). V shed 7 bases, J shed 5 bases, and the junction held 0 bases outside the gene matches. This CDR3 contains 12 residues. Libraries were prepared by immunoSEQ multiplex PCR; TCRdb keeps only in-frame clonotypes and omits some of them. The data show 85,000 to 95,000 clones, about 80% seen once. Input material: peripheral blood. V usage is TRBV19 and J usage is TRBJ1-4; 8 bases line up with TRBD1. The sequence was obtained from a man aged 65-85 years with acute or convalescent COVID-19. The CDR3 nucleotides are TGTGCCAGTAACAGGGGGAATGAAAAACTGTTTTTT. Its protein is CASNRGNEKLFF. The full variable domain, with the rest looked up from reference TRBV19 and TRBJ1-4, is DGGITQSPKYLFRKEGQNVTLSCEQNLNHDAMYWYRQDPGQGLRLIYYSQIVNDFQKGDIAEGYSVSREKKESFPLTVTSAQKNPTAFYLCASNRGNEKLFFGSGTQLSVL.